The 31 T cell receptor beta chains below come from one sample, sequenced in a study of spatial heterogeneity in lung cancer. The time point denotes: blood at routine non-recurrence follow-up after resection. Material for sequencing was whole RNA from tumor, nontumor lung or frozen PBMC, left unsorted. Via MiXCR, TCRdb re-called the 5' RACE reads, giving one row per CDR3 protein. Of some 110,000 distinct CDR3 sequences listed, 10% to 15% were seen once; the top ten hold 16%. Source: PBMCs, taken at follow-up. The receptors stem from a male donor with early-stage non-small cell lung cancer.

V is TRBV20-1 and J is TRBJ1-2, with D unclear. From germline, CDR1 is DFQATT and CDR2 SNEGSKA (reference sequence). With 4 bases removed from V and 2 bases from J, the gap between germline ends came to 8 bases. This CDR3 has 12 residues. This CDR3 reads CSAMPENYGYTF. CDR3 sequence (DNA): TGCAGTGCTATGCCGGAAAACTATGGCTACACCTTC.

The CDR3 region has the DNA TGTGCCAGCAGCCAGGACAGGGCCGGGTTACAGCATTTT. This translates into CASSQDRAGLQHF. V usage is TRBV12-3 or TRBV12-4 and J usage is TRBJ1-5; the match to TRBD1 covers 8 bases. V gave up 6 bases and J gave up 13 bases; unmatched junction bases: 11. The CDR3 length is 13 residues.

The V gene is TRBV2, the J gene TRBJ2-7; D gene unclear. The CDR3 runs 13 residues. V lost 3 bases to trimming and J lost 1 base, with 7 bases between them. Germline lookup yields CDR1 SNHLY and CDR2 FYNNEI. The CDR3: CASSEGPSYEQYF. The CDR3 nucleotides read TGTGCCAGCAGTGAGGGTCCGTCCTACGAGCAGTACTTC.

At least ten counts were recorded for this clonotype. V gene TRBV20-1 combines with J gene TRBJ2-1; maybe TRBD1 (8 bases). V lost 3 bases to trimming and J lost 8 bases, with 17 bases between them. Germline lookup yields CDR1 DFQATT and CDR2 SNEGSKA (reference sequence). This CDR3 comprises 14 residues. CDR3 loop: CSASPHTGGDEQFF. The CDR3 region has the DNA TGCAGTGCTAGTCCTCACACAGGGGGGGATGAGCAGTTCTTC.

This clonotype was found a few times. This chain joins TRBV6-2 or TRBV6-3 and TRBJ2-5; D not certain. This CDR3 is built from 12 residues. Trimming took 0 bases from V and 4 from J, leaving 3 bases between them. CDR1 and CDR2 (germline): MNHEY, SVGEGT. The CDR3 sequence: CASSYSSETQYF. As DNA, the CDR3 is TGTGCCAGCAGTTACTCGTCAGAGACCCAGTACTTC.

This clonotype was seen many times. The V gene is TRBV5-6, the J gene TRBJ1-2; 9 bases fit TRBD1. The V gene end was trimmed by 2 bases and the J gene end by 4 bases; junction bases not matched to a gene: 6. The CDR3 is made up of 15 amino acids. The germline V gene has CDR1 SGHDT and CDR2 YYEEEE. The CDR3: CASSLSGTGPYGYTF. CDR3 nucleotide sequence: TGTGCCAGCAGCTTATCCGGGACAGGGCCCTATGGCTACACCTTC.

DNA of the CDR3: TGCGCCAGCAGCCAAGTTTTAAGGAGGGGGAGGTCCAAAAACATTCAGTACTTC. Translating gives CASSQVLRRGRSKNIQYF. This chain uses TRBV4-1 with TRBJ2-4; D assignment may be TRBD1 or TRBD2 (6 bases each). Germline loops: CDR1 MGHRA, CDR2 YSYEKL. Deletions cut 1 base from V and 2 bases from J, with 18 bases between. This CDR3 region has 18 residues.

The rearrangement uses TRBV27 and TRBJ1-3; D remains ambiguous. Germline assignment: CDR1 MNHEY and CDR2 SMNVEV (reference sequence). CDR3 length: 15 amino acids. V gave up 2 bases and J gave up 5 bases, with 13 bases separating them. The CDR3 region is CASSLSIWSRNTIYF. Written as DNA, the CDR3 is TGTGCCAGCAGTTTAAGTATATGGAGCCGAAACACCATATATTTT.

This clonotype was observed a handful of times. The rearrangement links TRBV24-1 to TRBJ2-7; 7 nucleotides line up with TRBD2. V lost 7 bases, J lost 7 bases, and 9 bases stayed unmatched. This CDR3 is built from 13 residues. Germline CDR1 and CDR2: KGHDR and SFDVKD. DNA of the CDR3: TGTGCCACCAGGGCCAGCGGGGTAGGGGAGCAGTACTTC. Amino acid sequence: CATRASGVGEQYF.

This clonotype was recorded a few times. A much larger clonotype is one base distant, so this may be a read error. The chain recombines TRBV6-5 with TRBJ2-3; TRBD2 is a possible D gene (5 bases). Trimming removed 6 bases from V and 4 bases from J, with 5 bases in between. Germline CDR1 is MNHEY and CDR2 is SVGAGI. The CDR3 totals 11 residues. CDR3 bases: TGTGCCAGCAGGAGGGCAGATACGCAGTATTTT. It is translated as CASRRADTQYF.

The chain employs TRBV4-3 and TRBJ2-7; 11 nucleotides align to TRBD2. From germline, CDR1 is LGHNA and CDR2 YSLEER. The V gene end was trimmed by 2 bases and the J gene end by 0 bases; junction bases not matched to a gene: 3. This CDR3 region has 16 residues. The CDR3: CASSQLAGGYSYEQYF. In DNA, the CDR3 is TGCGCCAGCAGCCAACTAGCGGGGGGCTACTCCTACGAGCAGTACTTC.

The chain employs TRBV4-3 and TRBJ2-2, with 10 bases that match TRBD1. Germline V CDR1 and CDR2: LGHNA, YSLEER. The CDR3 runs 19 residues. After removal of 0 bases from V and 4 bases from J, the junction contained 11 bases not matched to a gene. For the CDR3, the DNA is TGCGCCAGCAGCCAAGAACCCTACCCCCGGGACAGGGGCACCGGGGAGCTGTTTTTT. This codes for CASSQEPYPRDRGTGELFF.

V is TRBV19 and J is TRBJ1-5; 10 positions agree with TRBD1. The germline CDR1 and CDR2 sequences are LNHDA and SQIVND (reference sequence). The CDR3 extends over 18 amino acids. V shed 6 bases and J 0 bases; nucleotides not matched to a gene: 11. This CDR3 is CASRQFRDRGLSNQPQHF. CDR3 DNA: TGTGCCAGTAGGCAGTTCCGGGACAGGGGCCTTAGCAATCAGCCCCAGCATTTT.

The chain is built from TRBV27 and TRBJ1-2, with 7 bases identical to TRBD1. The CDR3 has 17 residues. The trim removed 5 bases at V and 6 bases at J, leaving 18 bases unmatched. Germline V gene data show CDR1 as MNHEY and CDR2 as SMNVEV (reference sequence). The CDR3 sequence is CASSRPGQMVFGDGYTF. CDR3 nucleotide sequence: TGTGCCAGCAGTCGCCCGGGACAGATGGTCTTTGGCGATGGCTACACCTTC.

Only a few counts were recorded for this clonotype. The chain links TRBV20-1 to TRBJ2-3; TRBD1 is a possible D gene (6 bases). The CDR3 runs to 18 residues. Trimming left V 5 bases short and J 6 bases short, with 30 bases between. The germline V gene encodes CDR1 DFQATT and CDR2 SNEGSKA (reference sequence). CDR3 nucleotide sequence: TGCAGTGCTGGAACCCCGAGGGGGAGCATCCACAGATACGATACGCAGTATTTT. Amino acids: CSAGTPRGSIHRYDTQYF.

This clonotype was picked up a small number of times. The V and J genes are TRBV12-3 or TRBV12-4 and TRBJ1-3; D remains unclear. CDR3 size: 14 residues. V lost 1 base, J lost 0 bases, and 4 bases lay in between. The CDR3 nucleotides are TGTGCCAGCAGTTTAGGGGTCTCTGGAAACACCATATATTTT. It translates to CASSLGVSGNTIYF.

The CDR3 DNA reads TGCGCCAGCAGCCAAGGGACAGCATATAGCAATCAGCCCCAGCATTTT. It translates to CASSQGTAYSNQPQHF. This chain connects TRBV4-1 to TRBJ1-5, with D tentatively TRBD1 (6 bases). The germline V gene has CDR1 MGHRA and CDR2 YSYEKL. CDR3 length equals 16 residues. V lost 1 base to trimming and J lost 0 bases, with 10 bases between them.

There are a few counts of this clonotype. One end of the junction varies from germline; a read error may be responsible. J is TRBJ1-1 and V is TRBV7-9; D uncertain. In germline, CDR1 is SEHNR, CDR2 FQNEAQ (reference sequence). The CDR3 is 14 residues long. The CDR3 here is CASSLEARGTEACF. CDR3 sequence (DNA): TGTGCCAGCAGCTTAGAGGCCAGAGGCACTGAAGCTTGCTTT.

This clonotype was recorded a few times. The J gene is TRBJ1-4, the V gene TRBV7-2; D is perhaps TRBD1 (6 bases). Per the germline V gene, CDR1 is SGHTA and CDR2 is FQGNSA. This CDR3 has 15 residues. Trimming removed 3 bases at V and 5 bases at J, with 13 bases between. CDR3 in DNA: TGTGCCAGCAGCTTCTCCGGGACATTAAATGAAAAACTGTTTTTT. Translated, it gives CASSFSGTLNEKLFF.

The rearrangement joins TRBV7-2 to TRBJ2-5; perhaps D is TRBD1 or TRBD2 (5 bases each). Germline CDR1 is SGHTA and CDR2 is FQGNSA. The length of the CDR3 is 15 residues. V shed 5 bases and J shed 5 bases, with 18 bases lying between them. The CDR3 bases are TGTGCCAGCAGCCGTCCGGGGCCGGGGAAGGAGACCCAGTACTTC. It encodes CASSRPGPGKETQYF.

For this clonotype: A read error may be the cause here, since a much bigger clone is one base away. J is TRBJ2-3 and V is TRBV7-2; D ambiguous. V dropped 2 bases and J dropped 4 bases, with 13 bases sitting between them. The CDR3 runs 15 residues. Germline CDR1 reads SGHTA; CDR2 reads FQGNSA. CDR3 sequence: CASSLPQGQADTQYF. The CDR3 DNA follows: TGTGCCAGCAGCTTACCGCAAGGGCAGGCAGATACGCAGTATTTT.

In its sample, this clonotype was seen a few times. The chain combines TRBV5-6 with TRBJ2-1; the D call may be TRBD1 or TRBD2 (6 bases each). V lost 1 base to trimming and J lost 5 bases, with 13 bases between them. Germline V gives CDR1 SGHDT, CDR2 YYEEEE. The CDR3 is 15 residues long. This CDR3 is CASSLTGGVDNEQFF. CDR3 nucleotide sequence: TGTGCCAGCAGCTTGACCGGGGGCGTCGACAATGAGCAGTTCTTC.

V usage is TRBV25-1 and J usage is TRBJ2-3; weak D call: TRBD1 (6 bases). V was cut by 5 bases and J by 4 bases, with 10 bases left in between. Germline CDR1 reads MGHDK; CDR2 reads SYGVNS. This CDR3 spans 13 amino acids. CDR3 in amino acids: CASSSGVPDTQYF. CDR3 bases: TGTGCCAGCAGTTCAGGGGTACCAGATACGCAGTATTTT.

Many counts were recorded for this clonotype. This chain connects TRBV19 to TRBJ2-3; 12 bases match TRBD2. The CDR3 length is 17 residues. V shed 3 bases, J shed 2 bases, and the junction held 6 bases outside the gene matches. Germline V gives CDR1 LNHDA, CDR2 SQIVND (reference sequence). CDR3 DNA sequence: TGTGCCAGTAGTATGTCTAGCGGGGGGGCCTTCACAGATACGCAGTATTTT. It yields the protein CASSMSSGGAFTDTQYF.

This clonotype came up a few times. V is TRBV19 and J is TRBJ2-3; a weak D match, TRBD1 (6 bases). The germline V gene has CDR1 LNHDA and CDR2 SQIVND (reference sequence). The CDR3 runs 16 residues. V was clipped by 4 bases and J by 0 bases, with 14 bases between them. CDR3 amino acids: CASSRTTGLSTDTQYF. CDR3 sequence (DNA): TGTGCCAGTAGTAGAACAACAGGGCTAAGCACAGATACGCAGTATTTT.

V is TRBV28 and J is TRBJ2-3, with TRBD2 as a possible D gene (6 bases). The CDR3 totals 16 residues. Germline CDR1 MDHEN, CDR2 SYDVKM. The V and J ends lost 2 bases and 2 bases respectively, with 14 bases between them. The CDR3 nucleotides are TGTGCCAGCAGTTTAGATGGAAGGAGGGTCACAGATACGCAGTATTTT. Amino acid sequence: CASSLDGRRVTDTQYF. Together with reference TRBV28 and TRBJ2-3, the CDR3 gives the full variable domain: DVKVTQSSRYLVKRTGEKVFLECVQDMDHENMFWYRQDPGLGLRLIYFSYDVKMKEKGDIPEGYSVSREKKERFSLILESASTNQTSMYLCASSLDGRRVTDTQYFGPGTRLTVL.

CDR3 sequence (DNA): TGTGCCAGCAGCTTAGGCAGACAATCTAGCAATCAGCCCCAGCATTTT. Translation: CASSLGRQSSNQPQHF. This sequence joins TRBV7-2 and TRBJ1-5; D is uncertain. V lost 1 base to trimming and J lost 0 bases, with 10 bases between them. Germline loops: CDR1 SGHTA, CDR2 FQGNSA. The CDR3 extends over 16 amino acids.

This rearrangement joins TRBV12-3 or TRBV12-4 to TRBJ2-3; the match to TRBD2 covers 8 bases. V lost 2 bases, J lost 5 bases, and 9 bases stayed unmatched. CDR3 length equals 16 residues. The CDR3 bases are TGTGCCAGCAGTTTATTGGGTCGGGGGGGCCTAGATACGCAGTATTTT. Residues: CASSLLGRGGLDTQYF.

The rearrangement uses TRBV30 and TRBJ2-3; D is tentatively TRBD1 or TRBD2 (5 bases each). CDR1 and CDR2 (germline): GTSNPN, SVGIG (reference sequence). The CDR3 sequence is 14 residues long. Trimming removed 0 bases from V and 2 bases from J, with 9 bases in between. Here the CDR3 reads CAWSVSGATDTQYF. In nucleotides, the CDR3 is TGTGCCTGGAGTGTTTCCGGGGCCACAGATACGCAGTATTTT.

This clonotype has at least ten counts. The V call is TRBV20-1, the J call TRBJ1-4, with 8 positions matching TRBD1. The V gene end was trimmed by 7 bases and the J gene end by 6 bases; junction bases not matched to a gene: 7. The V gene's germline CDR1 is DFQATT and CDR2 SNEGSKA (reference sequence). CDR3 length equals 13 residues. In nucleotides, the CDR3 is TGCAGTGTAACAGGGGGGCAGGATGAAAAACTGTTTTTT. Protein product: CSVTGGQDEKLFF.

V and J are TRBV28 and TRBJ2-7; the D gene is possibly TRBD2 (6 bases). Per germline, CDR1 MDHEN and CDR2 SYDVKM. This CDR3 contains 15 residues. V was clipped by 6 bases and J by 1 base, with 16 bases between them. CDR3 region: CASRQAGTGSYEQYF. In nucleotides, the CDR3 is TGTGCCAGCAGGCAAGCCGGGACTGGTTCCTACGAGCAGTACTTC.